This section outlines one TCR beta chain sequence together with its context. Its antigen is as yet unknown. Trimming at V came to 0 bases and at J to 5 bases, leaving 9 bases not matched to a gene. This CDR3 has 16 amino acids. The germline CDR1 and CDR2 sequences are MGHRA and YSYEKL. The sample belongs to a study of cytomegalovirus exposure and HLA in healthy donors. Study-level findings and limits: The authors listed some 150 TCR beta chains as cytomegalovirus-associated. The tendency of first-cohort TCR clusters to co-occur in the 120 or so validation repertoires was the finding of a later analysis. Most TCR sequences were seen very rarely across donors, but some public TCRs occurred in many.

These donors were members of the approximately 120-subject validation cohort, a group separate from the roughly 700-subject first cohort. TCRdb's table, derived via immunoSEQ multiplex PCR, lists solely in-frame clones and lacks some. This sample yields 130,000 or so clones, of which just under 90% are seen a single time; about 3.7% belongs to the top ten. The chain is built from TRBV4-1 and TRBJ1-1; 7 positions agree with TRBD1. The receptor comes from a man in his thirties or forties in good health and CMV-seronegative. Specimen: PBMCs. The CDR3 region is CASSQDRTFRGTEAFF. In nucleotides, the CDR3 is TGCGCCAGCAGCCAAGATAGGACCTTCAGGGGGACTGAAGCTTTCTTT.